This TCR beta chain is drawn from a study of cytotoxic CD8 clonotypes in ibrutinib-treated CLL. The CDR3 extends over 16 amino acids. Trimming removed 2 bases from V and 2 bases from J; junction bases left unmatched: 10. Germline CDR1 reads SGHRS; CDR2 reads YFSETQ. The table came from immunoSEQ multiplex PCR; TCRdb's copy has only in-frame clones and leaves some out. The sample has roughly 180,000 clones, approximately 80% seen once. A note on this clone: No antigen is known for it.

Whole-study results and caveats: With treatment, public clonotypes, which were uncommon, either contracted or remained stable. Clonality grew at ibrutinib response; at progression, it decreased back toward baseline. Baseline clonality was higher than in age-matched healthy donors and moved in step with circulating CD8+ T-cell counts.

This material consisted of PBMCs, taken after 24 months of ibrutinib treatment. The chain links TRBV5-1 to TRBJ2-7; TRBD1 aligns across 7 bases. This receptor was obtained from a human donor with chronic lymphocytic leukemia. DNA of the CDR3: TGCGCCAGCAGCTTCGGATTCCGGGACAGCGCCTACGAGCAGTACTTC. Translating it yields CASSFGFRDSAYEQYF.